Each of the 22 T cell receptor beta chains below was sequenced from the same sample in a study of blood T cell repertoires in COVID-19. Sequenced by immunoSEQ multiplex PCR; TCRdb stores in-frame clones only, minus some. Of 200,000 to 250,000 clones in the sample, 82% are singletons; the top ten hold around 3.4%. Sequencing input: PBMCs or T cells enriched from blood (not recorded which). These TCRs come from a woman aged 55 to 70 who had recovered from COVID-19.

The chain couples TRBV5-1 to TRBJ2-7, with TRBD2 matching 9 bases. The ends lost 2 bases at V and 5 bases at J; junction bases unmatched: 5. Germline lookup yields CDR1 SGHRS and CDR2 YFSETQ. There are 14 residues in the CDR3. CDR3 region: CASSFWREGDEQYF. The CDR3 coding sequence is TGCGCCAGCAGCTTCTGGCGGGAGGGCGACGAGCAGTACTTC.

The chain is built from TRBV5-5 and TRBJ1-2; D perhaps matches TRBD1 (6 bases). The CDR3 runs to 13 residues. The V end lost 0 bases, the J end lost 4 bases, and 7 bases lay between the germline ends. CDR1 is SGHKS, CDR2 YYEKEE, per germline (reference sequence). The CDR3 protein is CASSLVTGYGYTF. For the CDR3, the DNA is TGTGCCAGCAGCTTGGTGACAGGCTATGGCTACACCTTC.

The chain recombines TRBV19 with TRBJ2-3; D might be TRBD1 (6 bases). Germline V CDR1 and CDR2: LNHDA, SQIVND (reference sequence). Trimming took off 9 bases at V and 2 bases at J, with 9 bases between the two ends. This CDR3 contains 12 residues. The CDR3 sequence is CASRDNTDTQYF. The CDR3, as DNA: TGTGCCAGCCGGGACAACACAGATACGCAGTATTTT. The full variable domain, completed using reference TRBV19 and TRBJ2-3, is DGGITQSPKYLFRKEGQNVTLSCEQNLNHDAMYWYRQDPGQGLRLIYYSQIVNDFQKGDIAEGYSVSREKKESFPLTVTSAQKNPTAFYLCASRDNTDTQYFGPGTRLTVL.

This chain joins TRBV18 and TRBJ2-3, with D possibly being TRBD1 (5 bases). Trimming cost V 0 bases and J 2 bases, with 12 bases left between them. The germline V gene has CDR1 KGHSH and CDR2 LQKENI. The CDR3 sequence is 16 residues long. The CDR3 DNA follows: TGTGCCAGCTCACCACCAGGGGTCCCCCTCACAGATACGCAGTATTTT. It is translated as CASSPPGVPLTDTQYF.

The rearrangement uses TRBV6-1 and TRBJ2-2; 10 bases match TRBD2. The CDR3 length is 16 residues. Germline trimming cut 4 bases from V and 2 bases from J; bases unmatched to any gene: 4. Germline V lookup: CDR1 MNHNS, CDR2 SASEGT. The CDR3 here is CASSAERGGNTGELFF. DNA for the CDR3: TGTGCCAGCAGTGCCGAGCGGGGGGGCAACACCGGGGAGCTGTTTTTT.

The chain joins TRBV21-1 to TRBJ1-1. TRBV21-1 constitutes a pseudogene. The CDR3 sequence is 16 residues long. CDR3: CASSMDGDPEGTEAFF. CDR3 DNA: TGTGCCAGCAGCATGGATGGGGACCCGGAGGGCACTGAAGCTTTCTTT.

The chain employs TRBV11-3 and TRBJ1-1; 7 nucleotides align to TRBD1. This CDR3 has 12 amino acids. After removal of 5 bases from V and 4 bases from J, the junction contained 1 base not matched to a gene. Germline CDR1 is SGHNT and CDR2 is YENEEA. The CDR3 DNA reads as TGTGCCAGCAGCAAGGGGGCCACTGAAGCTTTCTTT. It specifies CASSKGATEAFF.

The CDR3 DNA follows: TGCAGTGCTAGTACCCCTACGAACACTGAAGCTTTCTTT. This gives the protein CSASTPTNTEAFF. The V and J genes are TRBV20-1 and TRBJ1-1; D is unresolved. Germline V CDR1 and CDR2: DFQATT, SNEGSKA (reference sequence). Trimming took off 3 bases at V and 1 base at J, with 9 bases between the two ends. CDR3 size: 13 residues.

The CDR3: CASSLISGQKETQYF. CDR3 nucleotide sequence: TGTGCCAGCAGTCTCATATCGGGACAGAAAGAGACCCAGTACTTC. V gene TRBV7-9 combines with J gene TRBJ2-5; 7 bases are a match to TRBD1. Germline V CDR1 and CDR2: SEHNR, FQNEAQ (reference sequence). V shed 6 bases, J shed 3 bases, and the junction held 10 bases outside the gene matches. There are 15 residues in the CDR3.

V is TRBV12-5 and J is TRBJ2-3; possibly TRBD2 for D (6 bases). The germline gives CDR1 LGHNT, CDR2 FRNRAP. The V gene lost 5 bases and the J gene lost 6 bases, with 15 bases spanning the gap. The CDR3 covers 14 residues. CDR3 bases: TGTGCTAGTGGTCACGGGGGAGGCAGGGATACGCAGTATTTT. It encodes CASGHGGGRDTQYF. The whole variable domain, remainder taken from reference TRBV12-5 and TRBJ2-3, is DARVTQTPRHKVTEMGQEVTMRCQPILGHNTVFWYRQTMMQGLELLAYFRNRAPLDDSGMPKDRFSAEMPDATLATLKIQPSEPRDSAVYFCASGHGGGRDTQYFGPGTRLTVL.

V usage is TRBV19 and J usage is TRBJ2-1; TRBD2 matches at 8 bases. V was pared by 5 bases and J by 3 bases, with 12 bases of the junction left unmatched. This CDR3 comprises 17 residues. Per germline, CDR1 LNHDA and CDR2 SQIVND (reference sequence). The CDR3 sequence: CASSDHLAGDLYNEQFF. The CDR3 region has the DNA TGTGCCAGTAGTGATCATCTAGCGGGCGACCTCTACAATGAGCAGTTCTTC.

V usage is TRBV7-2 and J usage is TRBJ2-1; 8 nucleotides line up with TRBD1. Trimming cost V 5 bases and J 9 bases; bases outside gene matches: 12. The CDR3 is 15 amino acids. Germline CDR1 and CDR2: SGHTA and FQGNSA. CDR3 nucleotides: TGTGCCAGCAGCAGTGGACAGGGTAATTCGGCTGAGCAGTTCTTC. As protein: CASSSGQGNSAEQFF.

The V and J genes are TRBV29-1 and TRBJ2-2; 9 bases are a match to TRBD1. The V and J ends lost 7 bases and 5 bases, in that order; junction bases with no gene match: 8. Per germline, CDR1 SQVTM and CDR2 ANQGSEA. The CDR3 covers 14 residues. The CDR3 DNA reads as TGCAGCGGGCGACCGACAGGGGGAACCGGGGAGCTGTTTTTT. Protein sequence: CSGRPTGGTGELFF.

The chain couples TRBV14 to TRBJ2-7; 7 nucleotides line up with TRBD1. The germline gives CDR1 SGHDN, CDR2 FVKESK. V lost 4 bases and J lost 3; bases outside the gene matches: 6. The CDR3 is 14 residues long. In DNA form, the CDR3 reads TGTGCCAGCAGCCCAGGTGGGACAGTCTACGAGCAGTACTTC. This sequence encodes CASSPGGTVYEQYF. The full variable domain, rest sourced from reference TRBV14 and TRBJ2-7, is EAGVTQFPSHSVIEKGQTVTLRCDPISGHDNLYWYRRVMGKEIKFLLHFVKESKQDESGMPNNRFLAERTGGTYSTLKVQPAELEDSGVYFCASSPGGTVYEQYFGPGTRLTVT.

V and J are TRBV4-2 and TRBJ1-5, with 8 bases lining up with TRBD1. The CDR3 is 17 amino acids. V trimming: 1 base; J trimming: 2 bases; junction bases outside the gene matches: 7. Per the germline V gene, CDR1 is LGHNA and CDR2 is YNFKEQ. The CDR3 loop is CASSQVGTGIGNQPQHF. The CDR3 DNA sequence: TGTGCCAGCAGCCAAGTGGGGACAGGAATTGGCAATCAGCCCCAGCATTTT.

The chain uses TRBV10-2 and TRBJ1-5; 8 bases are a match to TRBD1. There are 14 residues in the CDR3. Germline V gives CDR1 WSHSY, CDR2 SAAADI. Trimming removed 9 bases from V and 0 bases from J; junction bases left unmatched: 4. This CDR3 reads CASSQGGSNQPQHF. The CDR3 DNA reads TGCGCCAGTTCACAGGGGGGTAGCAATCAGCCCCAGCATTTT.

V gene TRBV7-9 combines with J gene TRBJ2-2; 8 bases are shared with TRBD1. Germline CDR1 SEHNR, CDR2 FQNEAQ (reference sequence). This CDR3 contains 15 residues. V lost 5 bases, J lost 6 bases, and 8 bases stayed unmatched. The CDR3 DNA is TGTGCCAGCAGCCCGACAGGGGCAACCCCCGGGGAGCTGTTTTTT. Its translation is CASSPTGATPGELFF. The full variable domain, rest sourced from reference TRBV7-9 and TRBJ2-2, is DTGVSQNPRHKITKRGQNVTFRCDPISEHNRLYWYRQTLGQGPEFLTYFQNEAQLEKSRLLSDRFSAERPKGSFSTLEIQRTEQGDSAMYLCASSPTGATPGELFFGEGSRLTVL.

The chain joins TRBV5-1 to TRBJ2-5; no firm D call. The germline gives CDR1 SGHRS, CDR2 YFSETQ. V lost 6 bases to trimming and J lost 1 base, with 4 bases between them. This CDR3 is built from 11 residues. CDR3 residues: CASTFQETQYF. CDR3 DNA sequence: TGCGCCAGCACTTTCCAAGAGACCCAGTACTTC.

This clone was counted once. The junction and the germline gene differ at one end; a read error may be behind it. The chain carries TRBV7-2 and TRBJ2-1; TRBD2 matches at 10 bases. The germline gives CDR1 SGHTA, CDR2 FQGNSA. The CDR3 extends over 13 amino acids. CDR3 in DNA: TGTGCCAGCAGCTACACCCTAGCGGGAGAACGGGTCTTC. This translates into CASSYTLAGERVF. The full variable domain, completed using reference TRBV7-2 and TRBJ2-1, is GAGVSQSPSNKVTEKGKDVELRCDPISGHTALYWYRQSLGQGLEFLIYFQGNSAPDKSGLPSDRFSAERTGGSVSTLTIQRTQQEDSAVYLCASSYTLAGERVFGPGTRLTVL.

The rearrangement links TRBV2 to TRBJ1-5; possibly TRBD1 for D (5 bases). CDR1 SNHLY and CDR2 FYNNEI come from the germline V gene. V was clipped by 3 bases and J by 2 bases, with 11 bases between them. This CDR3 is built from 15 residues. The CDR3, as DNA: TGTGCCAGCAGTGAGAGCAGGGAGGGCAATCAGCCCCAGCATTTT. This sequence encodes CASSESREGNQPQHF.

This chain uses TRBV2 with TRBJ1-4; the match to TRBD1 covers 7 bases. V lost 6 bases to trimming and J lost 5 bases; unmatched junction nucleotides: 9. This CDR3 spans 15 amino acids. The germline V gene encodes CDR1 SNHLY and CDR2 FYNNEI. CDR3 DNA: TGTGCCAGCAGGGGATGGGGGACAGCGAATGAAAAACTGTTTTTT. Translation gives CASRGWGTANEKLFF.

This chain uses TRBV9 with TRBJ2-1, with D tentatively TRBD2 (7 bases). This CDR3 region has 15 residues. Germline V CDR1 and CDR2: SGDLS, YYNGEE. Trimming took off 5 bases at V and 0 bases at J, with 12 bases between the two ends. The CDR3 coding sequence is TGTGCCAGCAGGGGAGGGGGGAGCTCCTACAATGAGCAGTTCTTC. Its translation: CASRGGGSSYNEQFF.